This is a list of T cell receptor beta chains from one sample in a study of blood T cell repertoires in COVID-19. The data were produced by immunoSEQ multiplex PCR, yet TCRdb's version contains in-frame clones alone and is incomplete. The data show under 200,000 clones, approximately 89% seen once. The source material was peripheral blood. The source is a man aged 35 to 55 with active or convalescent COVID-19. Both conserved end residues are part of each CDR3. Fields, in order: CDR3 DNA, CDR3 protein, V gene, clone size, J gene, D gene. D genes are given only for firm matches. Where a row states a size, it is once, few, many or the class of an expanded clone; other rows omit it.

cdr3_nt: TGTGCCTGGAGTGTTTTTAGTGGCTACACCTTC; cdr3_aa: CAWSVFSGYTF; v_call: TRBV30; clone_size: NA; j_call: TRBJ1-2; d_call: NA
cdr3_nt: TGTGCCAGCAGTGAAGGGGGGCCAGTAGGACCTAATGAGCAGTTCTTC; cdr3_aa: CASSEGGPVGPNEQFF; v_call: TRBV2; clone_size: once; j_call: TRBJ2-1; d_call: NA
cdr3_nt: TGCAGCGTTGAAGGGGCAGGGGGCGGGTTTAGAGGTGGCTACACCTTC; cdr3_aa: CSVEGAGGGFRGGYTF; v_call: TRBV29-1; clone_size: many; j_call: TRBJ1-2; d_call: TRBD1
cdr3_nt: TGTGCCAGCAGCCACAGTTCTCAGGGAAAGATCGATGGCTACACCTTC; cdr3_aa: CASSHSSQGKIDGYTF; v_call: TRBV11-1; clone_size: few; j_call: TRBJ1-2; d_call: NA
cdr3_nt: TGCGCCAGCAGCTCCCTGGTGGCATACAATGAGCAGTTCTTC; cdr3_aa: CASSSLVAYNEQFF; v_call: TRBV5-1; clone_size: NA; j_call: TRBJ2-1; d_call: NA
cdr3_nt: TGTGCCAGCAGTTTGAACAGAGTGTACCAAGAGACCCAGTACTTC; cdr3_aa: CASSLNRVYQETQYF; v_call: TRBV28; clone_size: NA; j_call: TRBJ2-5; d_call: NA
cdr3_nt: TGTGCCAGCAAAAACACCGGGACAGGAATAAACGAGCAGTACTTC; cdr3_aa: CASKNTGTGINEQYF; v_call: TRBV6-5; clone_size: NA; j_call: TRBJ2-7; d_call: TRBD1
cdr3_nt: TGTGCCAGCAGCTTGGCCAGGGGGCCGGACCAAGAGACCCAGTACTTC; cdr3_aa: CASSLARGPDQETQYF; v_call: TRBV5-4; clone_size: NA; j_call: TRBJ2-5; d_call: TRBD1
cdr3_nt: TGTGCCTGGAGTCTTAGCGGGGGCACAGATACGCAGTATTTT; cdr3_aa: CAWSLSGGTDTQYF; v_call: TRBV30; clone_size: NA; j_call: TRBJ2-3; d_call: TRBD2
cdr3_nt: TGTGCCAGCAGGTCGCCCGGGACAGCCTACGAGCAGTACTTC; cdr3_aa: CASRSPGTAYEQYF; v_call: TRBV28; clone_size: NA; j_call: TRBJ2-7; d_call: TRBD1
cdr3_nt: TGTGCCAGCAGCTTGGACGCAGGGGGTACTGGAAACACCATATATTTT; cdr3_aa: CASSLDAGGTGNTIYF; v_call: TRBV7-8; clone_size: few; j_call: TRBJ1-3; d_call: TRBD1
cdr3_nt: TGTGCCAGCAGCTTAGATCGCTCAGCTGACAATGGCTACACCTTC; cdr3_aa: CASSLDRSADNGYTF; v_call: TRBV7-2; clone_size: NA; j_call: TRBJ1-2; d_call: NA
cdr3_nt: TGCGCCAGCAGCTTGAGGCTAGAGGAGACCCAGTACTTC; cdr3_aa: CASSLRLEETQYF; v_call: TRBV5-1; clone_size: NA; j_call: TRBJ2-5; d_call: NA
cdr3_nt: TGTGCCAGCAGTCTCGAGGCGGGGGACGAAAAACTGTTTTTT; cdr3_aa: CASSLEAGDEKLFF; v_call: TRBV28; clone_size: NA; j_call: TRBJ1-4; d_call: NA
cdr3_nt: TGCGCCAGCAGTACCCAAGGACAGGGTTTCGGTGAGCAGTTCTTC; cdr3_aa: CASSTQGQGFGEQFF; v_call: TRBV5-1; clone_size: NA; j_call: TRBJ2-1; d_call: TRBD1
cdr3_nt: TGCAGCGTTGAGGCCAGGGGGCCCTTTAGTTATGGCTACACCTTC; cdr3_aa: CSVEARGPFSYGYTF; v_call: TRBV29-1; clone_size: once; j_call: TRBJ1-2; d_call: TRBD1
cdr3_nt: TGTGCCAGCACCCGTACAGGGTTCGACGGGGAGCTGTTTTTT; cdr3_aa: CASTRTGFDGELFF; v_call: TRBV27; clone_size: once; j_call: TRBJ2-2; d_call: NA
cdr3_nt: TGTGCCAGCAGCGCGCGGACTATCCCGGGGGATGAGCAGTTCTTC; cdr3_aa: CASSARTIPGDEQFF; v_call: TRBV9; clone_size: NA; j_call: TRBJ2-1; d_call: NA
cdr3_nt: TGTGCCAGCAGTTTTCGGTTTTCGGGGAACCTGAACACTGAAGCTTTCTTT; cdr3_aa: CASSFRFSGNLNTEAFF; v_call: TRBV27; clone_size: NA; j_call: TRBJ1-1; d_call: NA
cdr3_nt: TGTGCCACCAGTGATTCCCCTGGACAGGGGAACACCGGGGAGCTGTTTTTT; cdr3_aa: CATSDSPGQGNTGELFF; v_call: TRBV24-1; clone_size: few; j_call: TRBJ2-2; d_call: TRBD1
cdr3_nt: TGTGCCAGCAGCCGCGGCAACAATGAGCAGTTCTTC; cdr3_aa: CASSRGNNEQFF; v_call: TRBV3-1/TRBV3-2; clone_size: NA; j_call: TRBJ2-1; d_call: NA
cdr3_nt: TGTGCCAGCAGCTTAGTAGTGGGGAGAGCGGGGTATGAGCAGTTCTTC; cdr3_aa: CASSLVVGRAGYEQFF; v_call: TRBV7-9; clone_size: NA; j_call: TRBJ2-1; d_call: TRBD2
cdr3_nt: TGTGCCAGCAGCTTAGTTTACAGGGTTGAAGCTTTCTTT; cdr3_aa: CASSLVYRVEAFF; v_call: TRBV7-8; clone_size: NA; j_call: TRBJ1-1; d_call: NA
cdr3_nt: TGTGCCAGCGGCCCCGGGCTAGCGGTAAACAATGAGCAGTTCTTC; cdr3_aa: CASGPGLAVNNEQFF; v_call: TRBV11-2; clone_size: NA; j_call: TRBJ2-1; d_call: TRBD2
cdr3_nt: TGTGCTAGCAGCTTACTCCTGGGCCCCCTAAAGAACACTGAAGCTTTCTTT; cdr3_aa: CASSLLLGPLKNTEAFF; v_call: TRBV7-7; clone_size: NA; j_call: TRBJ1-1; d_call: NA
cdr3_nt: TGTGCCAGCAGCGCGTGGGGCCTGGGGGGGCAGGGAACTAATGAAAAACTGTTTTTT; cdr3_aa: CASSAWGLGGQGTNEKLFF; v_call: TRBV4-2; clone_size: once; j_call: TRBJ1-4; d_call: NA
cdr3_nt: TGTGCCAGCACCGAGACACGGTACACTGAAGCTTTCTTT; cdr3_aa: CASTETRYTEAFF; v_call: TRBV12-3/TRBV12-4; clone_size: once; j_call: TRBJ1-1; d_call: NA
cdr3_nt: TGTGCCAGCAGTCCTTCTTGGACAGCTGGAAACACCATATATTTT; cdr3_aa: CASSPSWTAGNTIYF; v_call: TRBV28; clone_size: NA; j_call: TRBJ1-3; d_call: NA
cdr3_nt: TGTGCCAGCAGCAGGGGGACAGGGGGCTTGAAGACAGATACGCAGTATTTT; cdr3_aa: CASSRGTGGLKTDTQYF; v_call: TRBV7-9; clone_size: NA; j_call: TRBJ2-3; d_call: TRBD1
cdr3_nt: TGTGCCAGCAGCCAGGGGAGGGCGAACACTGAAGCTTTCTTT; cdr3_aa: CASSQGRANTEAFF; v_call: TRBV6-5; clone_size: NA; j_call: TRBJ1-1; d_call: NA
cdr3_nt: TGTGCCAGCAGCTCGACAGGGTCGAACACCGGGGAGCTGTTTTTT; cdr3_aa: CASSSTGSNTGELFF; v_call: TRBV13; clone_size: NA; j_call: TRBJ2-2; d_call: TRBD1
cdr3_nt: TGTGCCAGCAGTTCAGCATCTAGCGGAGACCCCACAGATACGCAGTATTTT; cdr3_aa: CASSSASSGDPTDTQYF; v_call: TRBV3-1/TRBV3-2; clone_size: NA; j_call: TRBJ2-3; d_call: TRBD2
cdr3_nt: TGTGCCAGCAGCAACAGAGCTAACTATGGCTACACCTTC; cdr3_aa: CASSNRANYGYTF; v_call: TRBV5-4; clone_size: NA; j_call: TRBJ1-2; d_call: NA
cdr3_nt: TGTGCCAGCAGTCTTATAGCGGATACGCAGTATTTT; cdr3_aa: CASSLIADTQYF; v_call: TRBV6-2/TRBV6-3; clone_size: NA; j_call: TRBJ2-3; d_call: NA
cdr3_nt: TGTGCCAGCTCACCCCTTCTAAAATTAAGCACAGATACGCAGTATTTT; cdr3_aa: CASSPLLKLSTDTQYF; v_call: TRBV18; clone_size: NA; j_call: TRBJ2-3; d_call: NA
cdr3_nt: TGTGCCTGGGGGACCGGGACTTGGACCTACGAGCAGTACTTC; cdr3_aa: CAWGTGTWTYEQYF; v_call: TRBV30; clone_size: NA; j_call: TRBJ2-7; d_call: NA
cdr3_nt: TGTGCCAGCAGTGATCCAAAAGGGACAGGCCAATATAGCAATCAGCCCCAGCATTTT; cdr3_aa: CASSDPKGTGQYSNQPQHF; v_call: TRBV6-1; clone_size: few; j_call: TRBJ1-5; d_call: TRBD1
cdr3_nt: TGTGCCAGCAGCTTGGCCAGGGGGTATGGCTACACCTTC; cdr3_aa: CASSLARGYGYTF; v_call: TRBV11-1; clone_size: NA; j_call: TRBJ1-2; d_call: TRBD1
cdr3_nt: TGTGCCAGCAGTCAACCTTTAATGGGGGCCCCCGGGAGCACAGATACGCAGTATTTT; cdr3_aa: CASSQPLMGAPGSTDTQYF; v_call: TRBV6-2/TRBV6-3; clone_size: NA; j_call: TRBJ2-3; d_call: NA
cdr3_nt: TGCGCCAGCAGCGACCCGACACAAGAAGCTTTCTTT; cdr3_aa: CASSDPTQEAFF; v_call: TRBV5-1; clone_size: NA; j_call: TRBJ1-1; d_call: NA
cdr3_nt: TGTGCCAGCAGTCGGCAGGGATACGAGCAGTACTTC; cdr3_aa: CASSRQGYEQYF; v_call: TRBV6-2/TRBV6-3; clone_size: NA; j_call: TRBJ2-7; d_call: NA
cdr3_nt: TGTGCCAGCAGTGACGGAGCGAGCAATCAGCCCCAGCATTTT; cdr3_aa: CASSDGASNQPQHF; v_call: TRBV2; clone_size: NA; j_call: TRBJ1-5; d_call: NA
cdr3_nt: TGTGCCAGCAGTTTAAATCTTAATAGGCCAGTCAAGGGGAATCAGCCCCAGCATTTT; cdr3_aa: CASSLNLNRPVKGNQPQHF; v_call: TRBV28; clone_size: once; j_call: TRBJ1-5; d_call: NA
cdr3_nt: TGTGCCAGCAGGACCGGGACACCAAAGGGGACTAATGAAAAACTGTTTTTT; cdr3_aa: CASRTGTPKGTNEKLFF; v_call: TRBV2; clone_size: once; j_call: TRBJ1-4; d_call: NA
cdr3_nt: TGTGCCAGCAGTTTTGGGGGGTCGCCCTATAATTCACCCCTCCACTTT; cdr3_aa: CASSFGGSPYNSPLHF; v_call: TRBV27; clone_size: NA; j_call: TRBJ1-6; d_call: NA
cdr3_nt: TGTGCCAGCAGCCCACAGGGGAAAACCGGGGAGCTGTTTTTT; cdr3_aa: CASSPQGKTGELFF; v_call: TRBV7-9; clone_size: NA; j_call: TRBJ2-2; d_call: TRBD1
cdr3_nt: TGCAGCGTTGAGGGTCCTGCGGGGACGCAGTATTTT; cdr3_aa: CSVEGPAGTQYF; v_call: TRBV29-1; clone_size: NA; j_call: TRBJ2-3; d_call: NA
cdr3_nt: TGTGCCAGCAGCGTAGCTACGGGGGTAGGGCTAGCGAACACCGGGGAGCTGTTTTTT; cdr3_aa: CASSVATGVGLANTGELFF; v_call: TRBV9; clone_size: NA; j_call: TRBJ2-2; d_call: NA
cdr3_nt: TGTGCCAGTAGTCCCCATCGGACAGGGGGCGCATTTGACTATGGCTACACCTTC; cdr3_aa: CASSPHRTGGAFDYGYTF; v_call: TRBV19; clone_size: NA; j_call: TRBJ1-2; d_call: TRBD1
cdr3_nt: TGTGCCAGCAGTCTCAGGGGGCGGAATCAGCCCCAGCATTTT; cdr3_aa: CASSLRGRNQPQHF; v_call: TRBV6-5; clone_size: NA; j_call: TRBJ1-5; d_call: TRBD1
cdr3_nt: TGTGCCAGCAGTTCCGGGACAGACGTATACGAGCAGTACTTC; cdr3_aa: CASSSGTDVYEQYF; v_call: TRBV6-6; clone_size: NA; j_call: TRBJ2-7; d_call: TRBD1